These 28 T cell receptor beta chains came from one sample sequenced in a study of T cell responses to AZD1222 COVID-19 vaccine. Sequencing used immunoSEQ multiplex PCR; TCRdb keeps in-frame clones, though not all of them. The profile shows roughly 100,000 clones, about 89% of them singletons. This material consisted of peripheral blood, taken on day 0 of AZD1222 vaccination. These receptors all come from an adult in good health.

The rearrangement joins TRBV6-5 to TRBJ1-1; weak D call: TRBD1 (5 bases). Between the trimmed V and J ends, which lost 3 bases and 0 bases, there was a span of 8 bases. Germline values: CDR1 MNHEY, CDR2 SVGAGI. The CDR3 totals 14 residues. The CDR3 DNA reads TGTGCCAGCAGTTATGGGGGGATGAACACTGAAGCTTTCTTT. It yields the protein CASSYGGMNTEAFF.

This CDR3 reads CATSRGQGWETQYF. In DNA, the CDR3 is TGTGCCACCAGCAGAGGACAGGGTTGGGAGACCCAGTACTTC. The chain is built from TRBV15 and TRBJ2-5; TRBD1 aligns across 7 bases. The germline V gene has CDR1 LNHNV and CDR2 YYDKDF (reference sequence). The CDR3 is 14 residues long. Trimming at V came to 1 base and at J to 5 bases, leaving 4 bases not matched to a gene.

In DNA, the CDR3 is TGTGCCAGCAGTTTACCTACCCAAGAGACCCAGTACTTC. Protein: CASSLPTQETQYF. This chain connects TRBV27 to TRBJ2-5; D is ambiguous. Looked up from germline, CDR1 is MNHEY and CDR2 is SMNVEV (reference sequence). The CDR3 is 13 amino acids. V lost 2 bases and J lost 1, with 5 bases in between.

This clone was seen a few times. The CDR3 region has the DNA TGTGCCAGTAGTACCCTCTCCTATGGCTACACCTTC. It specifies CASSTLSYGYTF. The chain employs TRBV19 and TRBJ1-2; D is ambiguous. Germline loops: CDR1 LNHDA, CDR2 SQIVND (reference sequence). This CDR3 is built from 12 residues. With 4 bases removed from V and 4 bases from J, the gap between germline ends came to 7 bases.

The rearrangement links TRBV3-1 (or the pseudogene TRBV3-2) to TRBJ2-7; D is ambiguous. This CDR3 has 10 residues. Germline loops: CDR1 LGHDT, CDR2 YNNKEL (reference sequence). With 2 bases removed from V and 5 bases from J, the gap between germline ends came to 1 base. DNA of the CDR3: TGTGCCAGCAGCCAACACGAGCAGTACTTC. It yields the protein CASSQHEQYF.

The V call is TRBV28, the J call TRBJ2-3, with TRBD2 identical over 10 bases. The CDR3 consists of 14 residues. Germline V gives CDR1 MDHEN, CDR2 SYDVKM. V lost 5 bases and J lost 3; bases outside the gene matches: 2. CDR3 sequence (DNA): TGTGCCAGCAGTAGCGGGGGGGCAACAGATACGCAGTATTTT. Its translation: CASSSGGATDTQYF.

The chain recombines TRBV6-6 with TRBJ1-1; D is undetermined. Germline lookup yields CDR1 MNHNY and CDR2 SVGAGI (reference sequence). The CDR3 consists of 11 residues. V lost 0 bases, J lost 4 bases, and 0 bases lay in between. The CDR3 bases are TGTGCCAGCAGTTACTCCACTGAAGCTTTCTTT. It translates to CASSYSTEAFF.

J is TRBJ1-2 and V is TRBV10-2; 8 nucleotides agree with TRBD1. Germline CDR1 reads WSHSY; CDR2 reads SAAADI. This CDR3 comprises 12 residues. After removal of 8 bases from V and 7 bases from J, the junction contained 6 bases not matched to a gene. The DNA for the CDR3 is TGCGCCAGCGGCAGGGGGCTCGGTGGCTACACCTTC. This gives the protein CASGRGLGGYTF.

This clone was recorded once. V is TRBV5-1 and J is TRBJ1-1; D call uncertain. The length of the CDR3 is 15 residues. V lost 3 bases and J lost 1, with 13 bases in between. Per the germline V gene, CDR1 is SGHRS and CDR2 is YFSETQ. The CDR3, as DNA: TGCGCCAGCAGCTCCCCGTTCGGGTCGAACACTGAAGCTTTCTTT. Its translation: CASSSPFGSNTEAFF.

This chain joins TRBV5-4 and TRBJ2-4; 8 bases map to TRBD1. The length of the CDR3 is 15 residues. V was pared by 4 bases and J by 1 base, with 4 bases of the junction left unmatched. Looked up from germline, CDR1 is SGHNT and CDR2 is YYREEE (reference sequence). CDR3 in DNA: TGTGCCAGCAGCCAGACAGGGGCGGCCAAAAACATTCAGTACTTC. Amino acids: CASSQTGAAKNIQYF. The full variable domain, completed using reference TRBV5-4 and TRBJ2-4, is ETGVTQSPTHLIKTRGQQVTLRCSSQSGHNTVSWYQQALGQGPQFIFQYYREEENGRGNFPPRFSGLQFPNYSSELNVNALELDDSALYLCASSQTGAAKNIQYFGAGTRLSVL.

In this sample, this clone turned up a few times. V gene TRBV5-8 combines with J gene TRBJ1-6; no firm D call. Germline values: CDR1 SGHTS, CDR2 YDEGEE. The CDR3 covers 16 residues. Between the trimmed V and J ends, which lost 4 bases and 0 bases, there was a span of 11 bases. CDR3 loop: CASSPTRSSYNSPLHF. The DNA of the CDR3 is TGTGCCAGCAGCCCCACAAGGAGCTCCTATAATTCACCCCTCCACTTT.

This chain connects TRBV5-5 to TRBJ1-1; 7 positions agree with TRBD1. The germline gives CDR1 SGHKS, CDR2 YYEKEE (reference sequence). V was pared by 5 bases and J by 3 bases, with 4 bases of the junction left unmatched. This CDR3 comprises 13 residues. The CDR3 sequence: CASSRTGDTEAFF. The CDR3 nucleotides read TGTGCCAGCAGTCGCACAGGGGACACTGAAGCTTTCTTT.

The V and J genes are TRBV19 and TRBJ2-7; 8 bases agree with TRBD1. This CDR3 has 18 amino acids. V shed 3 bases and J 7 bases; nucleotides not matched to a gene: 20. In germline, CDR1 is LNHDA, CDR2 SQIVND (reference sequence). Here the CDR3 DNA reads TGTGCCAGTAGTATGGGACAGGCCGCGTCTATAGGGTCGGTTGAGCAGTACTTC. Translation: CASSMGQAASIGSVEQYF.

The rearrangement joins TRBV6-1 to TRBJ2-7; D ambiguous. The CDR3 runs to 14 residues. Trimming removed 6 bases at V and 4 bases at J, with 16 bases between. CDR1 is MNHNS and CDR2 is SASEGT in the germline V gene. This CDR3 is CASSLTRQTYEQYF. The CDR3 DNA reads TGTGCCAGCAGCCTCACACGGCAAACTTACGAGCAGTACTTC.

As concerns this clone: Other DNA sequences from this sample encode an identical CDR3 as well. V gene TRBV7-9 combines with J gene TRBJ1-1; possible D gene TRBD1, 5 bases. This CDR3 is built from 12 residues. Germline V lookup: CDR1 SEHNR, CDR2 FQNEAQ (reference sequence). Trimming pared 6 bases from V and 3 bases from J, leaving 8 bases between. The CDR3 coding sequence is TGTGCCAGCAGTTGGGGGGACACTGAAGCTTTCTTT. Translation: CASSWGDTEAFF.

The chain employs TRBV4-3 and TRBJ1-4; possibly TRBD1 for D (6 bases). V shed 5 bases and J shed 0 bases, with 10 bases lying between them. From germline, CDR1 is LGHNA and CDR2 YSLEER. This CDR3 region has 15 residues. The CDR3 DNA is TGCGCCAGCAGCGAAAACAGGGCAACTAATGAAAAACTGTTTTTT. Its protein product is CASSENRATNEKLFF.

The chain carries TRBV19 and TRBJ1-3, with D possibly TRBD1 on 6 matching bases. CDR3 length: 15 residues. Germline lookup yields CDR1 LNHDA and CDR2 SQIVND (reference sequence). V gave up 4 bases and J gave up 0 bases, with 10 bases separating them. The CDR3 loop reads CASSTGGGSGNTIYF. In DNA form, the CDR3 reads TGTGCCAGTAGTACAGGAGGGGGCTCTGGAAACACCATATATTTT.

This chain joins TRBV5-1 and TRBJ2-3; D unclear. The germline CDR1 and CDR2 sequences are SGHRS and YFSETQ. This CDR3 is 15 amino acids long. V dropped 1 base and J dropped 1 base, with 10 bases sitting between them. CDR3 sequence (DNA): TGCGCCAGCAGCTTGACGCTGGGCGGCACAGATACGCAGTATTTT. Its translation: CASSLTLGGTDTQYF.

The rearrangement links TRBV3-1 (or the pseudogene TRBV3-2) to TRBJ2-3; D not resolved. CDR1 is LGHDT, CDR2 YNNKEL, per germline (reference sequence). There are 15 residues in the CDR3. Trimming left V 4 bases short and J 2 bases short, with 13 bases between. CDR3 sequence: CASSPRSDITDTQYF. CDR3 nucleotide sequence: TGTGCCAGCAGCCCAAGGAGCGACATCACAGATACGCAGTATTTT.

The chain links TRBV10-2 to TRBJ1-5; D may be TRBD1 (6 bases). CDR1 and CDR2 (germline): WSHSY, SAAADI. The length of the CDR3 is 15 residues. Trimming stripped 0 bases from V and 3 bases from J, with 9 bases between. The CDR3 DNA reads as TGCGCCAGCAGTGAGTCGCAGGGGTTCAATCAGCCCCAGCATTTT. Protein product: CASSESQGFNQPQHF.

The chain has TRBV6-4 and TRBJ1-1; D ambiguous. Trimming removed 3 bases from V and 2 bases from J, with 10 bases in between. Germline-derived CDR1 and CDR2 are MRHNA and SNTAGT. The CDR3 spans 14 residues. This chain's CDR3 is CASSDRADNTEAFF. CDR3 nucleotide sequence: TGTGCCAGCAGTGATAGGGCGGATAACACTGAAGCTTTCTTT.

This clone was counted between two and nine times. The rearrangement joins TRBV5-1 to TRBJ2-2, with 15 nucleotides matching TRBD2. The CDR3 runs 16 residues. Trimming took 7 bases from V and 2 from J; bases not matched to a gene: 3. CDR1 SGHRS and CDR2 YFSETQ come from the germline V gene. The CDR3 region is CASGTSGGFNTGELFF. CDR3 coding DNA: TGCGCCAGCGGGACTAGCGGGGGGTTTAACACCGGGGAGCTGTTTTTT.

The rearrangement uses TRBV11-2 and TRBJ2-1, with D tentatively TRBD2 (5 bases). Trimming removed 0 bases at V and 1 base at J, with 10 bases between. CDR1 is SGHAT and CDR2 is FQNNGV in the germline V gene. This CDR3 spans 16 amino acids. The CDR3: CASSLDPWRSYNEQFF. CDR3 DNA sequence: TGTGCCAGCAGCTTAGACCCCTGGAGGTCCTACAATGAGCAGTTCTTC.

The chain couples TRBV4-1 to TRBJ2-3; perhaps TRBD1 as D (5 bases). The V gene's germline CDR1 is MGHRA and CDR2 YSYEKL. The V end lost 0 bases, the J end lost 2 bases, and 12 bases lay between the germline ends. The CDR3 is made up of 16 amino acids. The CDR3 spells CASSQERDSFTDTQYF. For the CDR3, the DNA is TGCGCCAGCAGCCAAGAACGAGACAGTTTCACAGATACGCAGTATTTT.

DNA for the CDR3: TGTGCCAGCAGTTTAGGCAGCACTGAAGCTTTCTTT. Protein sequence: CASSLGSTEAFF. The chain recombines TRBV28 with TRBJ1-1; D uncertain. CDR1 is MDHEN and CDR2 is SYDVKM in the germline V gene. V lost 2 bases to trimming and J lost 4 bases, with 5 bases between them. CDR3 length: 12 residues.

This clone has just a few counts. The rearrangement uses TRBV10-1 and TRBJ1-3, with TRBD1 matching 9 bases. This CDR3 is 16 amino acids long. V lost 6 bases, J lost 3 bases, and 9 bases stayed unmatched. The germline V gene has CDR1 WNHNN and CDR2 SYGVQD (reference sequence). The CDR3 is CASRAPGQGIGNTIYF. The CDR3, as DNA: TGCGCCAGCAGAGCTCCGGGACAGGGTATTGGAAACACCATATATTTT.

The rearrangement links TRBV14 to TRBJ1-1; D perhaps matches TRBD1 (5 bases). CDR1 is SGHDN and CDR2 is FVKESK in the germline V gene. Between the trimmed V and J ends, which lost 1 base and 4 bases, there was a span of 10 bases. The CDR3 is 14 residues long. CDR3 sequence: CASSQGGAGTEAFF. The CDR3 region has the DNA TGTGCCAGCAGCCAAGGGGGCGCCGGCACTGAAGCTTTCTTT.

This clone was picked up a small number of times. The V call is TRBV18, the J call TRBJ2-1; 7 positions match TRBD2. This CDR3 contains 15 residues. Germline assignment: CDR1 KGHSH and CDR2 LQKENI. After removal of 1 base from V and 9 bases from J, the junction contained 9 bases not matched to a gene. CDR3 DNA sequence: TGTGCCAGCTCACCACTGACTAGCCAAGAAGGTGAGCAGTTCTTC. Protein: CASSPLTSQEGEQFF. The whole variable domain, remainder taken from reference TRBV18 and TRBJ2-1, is NAGVMQNPRHLVRRRGQEARLRCSPMKGHSHVYWYRQLPEEGLKFMVYLQKENIIDESGMPKERFSAEFPKEGPSILRIQQVVRGDSAAYFCASSPLTSQEGEQFFGPGTRLTVL.